These 9 T cell receptor beta chains share one sample of origin, sequenced in a study of Graves' ophthalmopathy and Graves' hyperthyroidism. For repertoire sequencing, the TCR beta CDR3 regions were amplified from RNA transcripts. RT-PCR with HTBI primers came first, then second-round multiplex PCR. TCRdb analysed the multiplex PCR reads with MiXCR anew, one entry per CDR3 protein. The repertoire includes over a million distinct CDR3 sequences, about 36% of them detected once, and 11% sits in the top ten. Sequenced material: peripheral blood or thyroid tissue (not recorded which). The receptors derive from an adult man with Graves' hyperthyroidism.

As for this clonotype: Germline is not matched at one junction end, which may reflect a read error. The rearrangement joins TRBV10-2 to TRBJ2-2, with 8 bases that match TRBD1. CDR1 is WSHSY, CDR2 SAAADI, per germline. The CDR3 contains 14 residues. CDR3 sequence (DNA): TGCACCAGCAGCGGACAGGGAAACACCGGGGAGCTGTTTTTT. Its translation is CTSSGQGNTGELFF.

This clonotype was detected only a few times. The V gene is TRBV11-2, the J gene TRBJ1-5; D may be TRBD1 (5 bases). Germline CDR1 SGHAT, CDR2 FQNNGV. CDR3 length: 13 residues. Trimming removed 4 bases at V and 7 bases at J, with 11 bases between. The CDR3 region is CASSSRRGQPQHF. The CDR3 bases are TGTGCCAGCAGCTCCCGTAGGGGCCAGCCCCAGCATTTT.

In regard to this clonotype: This could be a read error, since a much larger clone is one nucleotide away. The chain joins TRBV7-9 to TRBJ2-5, with D perhaps assigned TRBD1 or TRBD2 (5 bases each). Germline V lookup: CDR1 SEHNR, CDR2 FQNEAQ (reference sequence). The CDR3 is made up of 16 amino acids. This chain's CDR3 is CASSPRGEWEQETRYF. In DNA form, the CDR3 reads TGTGCCAGCAGCCCGAGGGGTGAATGGGAACAAGAGACCCGGTACTTC.

This clonotype was picked up many times. This chain joins TRBV12-3 or TRBV12-4 and TRBJ2-5; 9 bases match TRBD2. This CDR3 is 15 amino acids long. Losses at the gene ends were 6 bases for V and 4 bases for J; bases not matched to a gene: 9. CDR3 nucleotide sequence: TGTGCCAGCAGCCCTCCGGGACTAGCTCGAGAGACCCAGTACTTC. Amino acids: CASSPPGLARETQYF.

In regard to this clonotype: This may be a read error, as it is one base from a much larger clone. Given the absence of the conserved phenylalanine or tryptophan at the CDR3 end, a read error is likely. The J gene is TRBJ1-1, the V gene TRBV7-8, with 7 bases fitting TRBD1. Germline values: CDR1 SGHVS, CDR2 FQNEAQ. The V and J ends lost 5 bases and 4 bases, in that order; junction bases with no gene match: 7. The CDR3 is made up of 14 amino acids. CDR3: CASSSPGGSTEAFL. The DNA for the CDR3 is TGTGCCAGCAGCAGCCCAGGGGGAAGCACTGAAGCTTTCCTT.

V usage is TRBV11-2 and J usage is TRBJ2-7, with 7 positions matching TRBD2. Germline assignment: CDR1 SGHAT and CDR2 FQNNGV. The CDR3 totals 16 residues. V was pared by 4 bases and J by 6 bases, with 15 bases of the junction left unmatched. This CDR3 is CASSYPGGRSPCEQYF. The CDR3 DNA sequence: TGTGCCAGCAGCTACCCGGGCGGGAGATCCCCCTGCGAGCAGTACTTC.

This sequence joins TRBV7-8 and TRBJ2-2, with 8 bases aligning to TRBD1. Trimming removed 6 bases from V and 2 bases from J; junction bases left unmatched: 8. The CDR3 length is 16 residues. Per germline, CDR1 SGHVS and CDR2 FQNEAQ. The CDR3 sequence is CASRSETGANTGELFF. The CDR3 bases are TGTGCCAGCAGGTCTGAGACAGGGGCAAACACCGGGGAGCTGTTTTTT.

V usage is TRBV10-3 and J usage is TRBJ2-5, with 11 bases that match TRBD1. Germline CDR1 and CDR2: ENHRY and SYGVKD. Unmatched junction bases numbered 7, after V lost 10 bases and J lost 3 bases. This CDR3 has 14 amino acids. CDR3 bases: TGTGCCACGGGGACAGGGGGGGCTAAAGAGACCCAGTACTTC. Its protein is CATGTGGAKETQYF.

This rearrangement joins TRBV28 to TRBJ2-2; D not resolved. The CDR3 extends over 12 amino acids. V was shortened by 8 bases and J by 6 bases, with 10 bases between the two germline ends. Germline V gives CDR1 MDHEN, CDR2 SYDVKM. CDR3: CASGSMAGELFF. The CDR3 DNA is TGTGCCAGCGGTAGTATGGCCGGGGAGCTGTTTTTT.